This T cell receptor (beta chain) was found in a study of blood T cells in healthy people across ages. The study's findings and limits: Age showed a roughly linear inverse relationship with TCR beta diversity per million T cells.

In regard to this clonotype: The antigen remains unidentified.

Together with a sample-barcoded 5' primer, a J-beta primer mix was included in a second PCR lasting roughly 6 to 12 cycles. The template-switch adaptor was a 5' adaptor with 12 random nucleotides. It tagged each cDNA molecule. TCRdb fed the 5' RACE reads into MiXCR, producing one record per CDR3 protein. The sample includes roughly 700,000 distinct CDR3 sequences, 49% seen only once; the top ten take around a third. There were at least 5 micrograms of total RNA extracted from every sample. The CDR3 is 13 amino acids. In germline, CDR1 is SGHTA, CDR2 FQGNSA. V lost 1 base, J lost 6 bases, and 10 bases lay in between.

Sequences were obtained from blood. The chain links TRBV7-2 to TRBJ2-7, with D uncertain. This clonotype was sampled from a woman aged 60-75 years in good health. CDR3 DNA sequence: TGTGCCAGCAGCTTAGGCAGTCAGCGCGAGCAGTACTTC. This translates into CASSLGSQREQYF.